This T cell receptor beta chain was observed in a study of cytomegalovirus exposure and HLA in healthy donors. Whole-study results and caveats: For presence/absence analyses, sequencing depth was assumed to be roughly uniform across donors.

CDR3 length: 11 amino acids. Deletions cut 5 bases from V and 5 bases from J, with 5 bases between. The germline CDR1 and CDR2 sequences are SGHTA and FQGNSA. A note on this clone: Its antigen is unknown.

The PCR contained 60 Vbeta and 13 Jbeta primers. Sequencing used immunoSEQ multiplex PCR; TCRdb keeps in-frame clones, though not all of them. The sample consists of roughly 130,000 clones, just under 85% of them appearing once. V usage is TRBV7-2 and J usage is TRBJ2-3; D uncertain. The receptor was isolated from a boy aged 2 to 10 in good health and CMV-seronegative. The sequenced material came from PBMCs. The CDR3 bases are TGTGCCAGCAGCCCCCTAGATACGCAGTATTTT. Translation: CASSPLDTQYF. The variable domain in full, with the rest retrieved from reference TRBV7-2 and TRBJ2-3, is GAGVSQSPSNKVTEKGKDVELRCDPISGHTALYWYRQSLGQGLEFLIYFQGNSAPDKSGLPSDRFSAERTGGSVSTLTIQRTQQEDSAVYLCASSPLDTQYFGPGTRLTVL.